This T cell receptor (beta chain) was sequenced during a study of OX40 agonist ivuxolimab in advanced cancers. Profiling relied on immunoSEQ multiplex PCR, and the TCRdb table lists in-frame clones only, not all of them. The sample consists of under 95,000 clones, about 84% of them appearing once. The CDR3 has 15 residues. The V and J ends lost 0 bases and 5 bases, in that order; junction bases with no gene match: 6. Germline assignment: CDR1 LNHNV and CDR2 YYDKDF (reference sequence). The table lists this clone with a few counts. This material consisted of CD4+ or CD8+ T cells sorted from blood, taken in a trial of the OX40 agonist ivuxolimab. This chain joins TRBV15 and TRBJ2-5; 7 positions match TRBD1. The sequence came from an adult with an advanced solid tumor such as melanoma, head and neck, liver or kidney cancer. CDR3 loop: CATSRENRGSETQYF. The DNA of the CDR3 is TGTGCCACCAGCAGAGAAAACAGGGGAAGCGAGACCCAGTACTTC.